This T cell receptor (beta chain) is from a study of blood T cell repertoires in COVID-19. Background on the study: Spain, Italy and the United States supplied samples that represented acute and convalescent COVID-19. PBMCs, B-cell-depleted T cells, or T cells were the source of the cDNA or gDNA that made up the material.

V was trimmed by 1 base and J by 8 bases, leaving 12 bases between them. Germline V lookup: CDR1 SEHNR, CDR2 FQNEAQ (reference sequence). The CDR3 sequence is 14 residues long. Under the authors' procedure: Amplified reference gene primers provided the basis for estimating nucleated cell counts. Sequencing used immunoSEQ multiplex PCR; TCRdb keeps in-frame clones, though not all of them. That table is the source of V, J and clone size, and D and trimming were worked out from the DNA. The sample has around 110,000 clones; around 82% are singletons. The source of this sequence is a human donor in a cohort sampled during active COVID-19. Sequenced: peripheral blood. The V call is TRBV7-9, the J call TRBJ1-3, with D possibly being TRBD1 (6 bases). The CDR3 region is CASSLDGRGHTIYF. In DNA, the CDR3 is TGTGCCAGCAGCTTAGACGGCAGGGGTCACACCATATATTTT.